These 14 T cell receptor beta chains originate from one sample sequenced in a study of T cell changes during pregnancy in multiple sclerosis. TCRdb's copy holds only in-frame clones and misses some; the assay was immunoSEQ multiplex PCR. The sample holds more than 25,000 clones, 80% to 90% seen once. Sequencing was performed on CD8+ T cells from peripheral blood mononuclear cells, taken in the third trimester of pregnancy. The receptor set was obtained from a female donor with multiple sclerosis, enrolled in a pregnancy study.

The CDR3 bases are TGTGCCAGCGGGGACAGGTCTAACTCTGGAAACACCATATATTTT. Its protein product is CASGDRSNSGNTIYF. The genes are TRBV28 and TRBJ1-3; 8 bases fit TRBD1. The V gene's germline CDR1 is MDHEN and CDR2 SYDVKM. CDR3 length equals 15 residues. Unmatched junction bases numbered 6, after V lost 8 bases and J lost 0 bases.

The chain uses TRBV10-2 and TRBJ2-3; D remains ambiguous. Trimming removed 7 bases at V and 6 bases at J, with 17 bases between. In germline, CDR1 is WSHSY, CDR2 SAAADI. The CDR3 is 14 residues long. Here the CDR3 reads CASKLLQTKDTQYF. The CDR3 DNA follows: TGCGCCAGCAAACTACTCCAAACCAAGGATACGCAGTATTTT.

In its sample, this clone was seen once. CDR3 sequence reads: CASSGLEGPNTEAFF. In nucleotides, the CDR3 is TGTGCCAGCAGTGGGCTTGAGGGCCCCAACACTGAAGCTTTCTTT. V gene TRBV2 combines with J gene TRBJ1-1, with D hard to call. V gave up 4 bases and J gave up 2 bases, with 14 bases separating them. Germline loops: CDR1 SNHLY, CDR2 FYNNEI. The CDR3 length is 15 residues.

The V gene is TRBV28, the J gene TRBJ2-7, with D perhaps TRBD2 (6 bases). Germline CDR1 MDHEN, CDR2 SYDVKM. This CDR3 region has 15 residues. The V gene lost 2 bases and the J gene lost 3 bases, with 14 bases spanning the gap. The CDR3 region is CASSLVADPDYEQYF. The CDR3 region has the DNA TGTGCCAGCAGTTTAGTAGCGGACCCTGACTACGAGCAGTACTTC.

This rearrangement joins TRBV2 to TRBJ2-7; TRBD1 might be the D (5 bases). Germline CDR1 SNHLY, CDR2 FYNNEI. The CDR3 consists of 15 residues. V was clipped by 5 bases and J by 2 bases, with 16 bases between them. CDR3 sequence: CASSPLAGQAYEQYF. CDR3 in DNA: TGTGCCAGCAGTCCCCTGGCAGGGCAGGCCTACGAGCAGTACTTC.

The rearrangement joins TRBV14 to TRBJ2-7; no firm D call. The CDR3 has 13 residues. Trimming cost V 1 base and J 5 bases, with 9 bases left between them. Germline CDR1 reads SGHDN; CDR2 reads FVKESK. The CDR3 sequence is CASSQVPRDEQYF. The DNA for the CDR3 is TGTGCCAGCAGCCAAGTGCCTAGAGACGAGCAGTACTTC.

This chain connects TRBV11-2 to TRBJ2-5; 11 bases line up with TRBD2. Germline trimming cut 1 base from V and 0 bases from J; bases unmatched to any gene: 7. Looked up from germline, CDR1 is SGHAT and CDR2 is FQNNGV. The CDR3 covers 18 residues. This CDR3 is CASSLVASGGSYQETQYF. CDR3 coding DNA: TGTGCCAGCAGCTTAGTGGCTAGCGGGGGGTCGTACCAAGAGACCCAGTACTTC.

This chain connects TRBV7-9 to TRBJ2-1, with D maybe TRBD2 (6 bases). V lost 3 bases to trimming and J lost 9 bases, with 6 bases between them. The CDR3 extends over 11 amino acids. CDR1 and CDR2 from the germline V gene are SEHNR and FQNEAQ (reference sequence). As DNA, the CDR3 is TGTGCCAGCAGCTTGGGGGGTGAGCAGTTCTTC. Translated: CASSLGGEQFF.

V and J are TRBV7-6 and TRBJ2-7; 14 bases are a match to TRBD2. From germline, CDR1 is SGHVS and CDR2 FNYEAQ. The ends lost 5 bases at V and 6 bases at J; junction bases unmatched: 6. The length of the CDR3 is 15 residues. The CDR3 DNA reads TGTGCCAGCAGCCTGGGACTAGCGGGAGTACCCGAGCAGTACTTC. This encodes CASSLGLAGVPEQYF.

The chain employs TRBV9 and TRBJ2-7, with TRBD2 identical over 7 bases. From germline, CDR1 is SGDLS and CDR2 YYNGEE. The CDR3 runs 15 residues. The V gene end was trimmed by 0 bases and the J gene end by 5 bases; junction bases not matched to a gene: 8. The CDR3 region has the DNA TGTGCCAGCAGCGTAGACGGCGGGGGTTCGAACGAGCAGTACTTC. Amino acid sequence: CASSVDGGGSNEQYF. The whole variable domain, filled in from reference TRBV9 and TRBJ2-7, reads DSGVTQTPKHLITATGQRVTLRCSPRSGDLSVYWYQQSLDQGLQFLIQYYNGEERAKGNILERFSAQQFPDLHSELNLSSLELGDSALYFCASSVDGGGSNEQYFGPGTRLTVT.

This clone was recorded a few times. This chain links TRBV9 with TRBJ1-4; D is uncertain. The CDR3 has 14 amino acids. The germline V gene encodes CDR1 SGDLS and CDR2 YYNGEE. V lost 2 bases and J lost 5, with 10 bases in between. The CDR3: CASSVGGGNEKLFF. The CDR3 DNA is TGTGCCAGCAGCGTTGGAGGCGGGAATGAAAAACTGTTTTTT.

This clone was detected once. This rearrangement joins TRBV9 to TRBJ2-7; perhaps TRBD1 as D (5 bases). V lost 0 bases and J 1 base, leaving 11 bases between the germline ends. The CDR3 totals 15 residues. The V gene's germline CDR1 is SGDLS and CDR2 YYNGEE. CDR3 sequence reads: CASSVGTGESYEQYF. CDR3 sequence (DNA): TGTGCCAGCAGCGTAGGCACAGGCGAATCCTACGAGCAGTACTTC.

This rearrangement joins TRBV28 to TRBJ2-2, with a weak D call TRBD2 (5 bases). The V gene's germline CDR1 is MDHEN and CDR2 SYDVKM. This CDR3 spans 13 amino acids. The V end was cut by 7 bases, the J end by 4 bases, with 10 bases between. CDR3 in DNA: TGTGCCAGCAAGAGGGTCGGCACCGGGGAGCTGTTTTTT. Amino acid sequence: CASKRVGTGELFF.

The chain carries TRBV2 and TRBJ2-1; 10 nucleotides match TRBD2. Germline CDR1 and CDR2: SNHLY and FYNNEI. V shed 6 bases and J 2 bases; nucleotides not matched to a gene: 4. The CDR3 covers 15 residues. CDR3 sequence reads: CASSQREGAYNEQFF. CDR3 coding DNA: TGTGCCAGCAGCCAGCGGGAGGGGGCCTACAATGAGCAGTTCTTC.